This entry lists 22 T cell receptor beta chains sequenced from one sample in a study of T cell responses to AZD1222 COVID-19 vaccine. Using immunoSEQ multiplex PCR, the repertoire was profiled, and TCRdb retains in-frame clones only, with some absent. The sample holds about 210,000 clones; about 95% are singletons and the top ten take over 1.5%. This specimen consisted of peripheral blood, obtained 28 days after the second dose of the MenACWY control vaccine. These receptors were collected from an adult who received the MenACWY meningococcal vaccine as a control.

The chain combines TRBV18 with TRBJ2-7; a possible D gene is TRBD2 (6 bases). The V gene lost 0 bases and the J gene lost 6 bases, with 9 bases spanning the gap. Looked up from germline, CDR1 is KGHSH and CDR2 is LQKENI. The CDR3 runs to 13 residues. The CDR3 nucleotides are TGTGCCAGCTCACCACCGACTAGTCCCGAGCAGTACTTC. It is translated as CASSPPTSPEQYF.

The V and J genes are TRBV7-9 and TRBJ1-1; 7 bases align to TRBD1. Germline V gives CDR1 SEHNR, CDR2 FQNEAQ (reference sequence). The CDR3 length is 13 residues. V lost 1 base and J lost 8; bases outside the gene matches: 4. The CDR3, as DNA: TGTGCCAGCAGCTTAGGGGACAGTCGGGAAGCTTTCTTT. It is translated as CASSLGDSREAFF.

The chain recombines TRBV28 with TRBJ1-1; 7 nucleotides align to TRBD1. The germline CDR1 and CDR2 sequences are MDHEN and SYDVKM. CDR3 length equals 15 residues. J was trimmed by 2 bases and V by 4 bases; bases with no gene match: 7. The CDR3 bases are TGTGCCAGCAGTTCGCCAGGACAGGTAAACACTGAAGCTTTCTTT. The encoded protein is CASSSPGQVNTEAFF.

This clone was detected once. The rearrangement uses TRBV9 and TRBJ2-4; either TRBD1 or TRBD2 may supply D (6 bases each). Germline lookup yields CDR1 SGDLS and CDR2 YYNGEE. There are 15 residues in the CDR3. V was pared by 5 bases and J by 1 base, with 13 bases between. Written as DNA, the CDR3 is TGTGCCAGCAGGGCCCCGGGGGCGGCCAAAAACATTCAGTACTTC. This gives the protein CASRAPGAAKNIQYF. Full variable domain (rest looked up from reference TRBV9 and TRBJ2-4): DSGVTQTPKHLITATGQRVTLRCSPRSGDLSVYWYQQSLDQGLQFLIQYYNGEERAKGNILERFSAQQFPDLHSELNLSSLELGDSALYFCASRAPGAAKNIQYFGAGTRLSVL.

This chain links TRBV7-6 with TRBJ2-2; D is perhaps TRBD1 or TRBD2 (6 bases each). Trimming removed 2 bases at V and 4 bases at J, with 17 bases between. The germline gives CDR1 SGHVS, CDR2 FNYEAQ. CDR3 length: 17 residues. The DNA for the CDR3 is TGTGCCAGCAGCTTAAGAATTGGGGGGCACGGCACCGGGGAGCTGTTTTTT. Its protein is CASSLRIGGHGTGELFF.

The chain combines TRBV5-4 with TRBJ2-7; TRBD2 matches at 11 bases. The CDR3 totals 16 residues. Germline CDR1 and CDR2: SGHNT and YYREEE (reference sequence). V trimming: 1 base; J trimming: 1 base; junction bases outside the gene matches: 4. DNA of the CDR3: TGTGCCAGCAGCTTGCCCCGACTAGCGGGGTCCTACGAGCAGTACTTC. Translated, it gives CASSLPRLAGSYEQYF.

The CDR3 is CASSVQGYRPQHF. The CDR3 DNA reads as TGTGCCAGTAGTGTACAGGGATATCGGCCCCAGCATTTT. The chain carries TRBV19 and TRBJ1-5; D perhaps matches TRBD1 (6 bases). Trimming removed 5 bases from V and 9 bases from J, with 14 bases in between. The CDR3 consists of 13 residues. Germline V CDR1 and CDR2: LNHDA, SQIVND (reference sequence).

The rearrangement joins TRBV28 to TRBJ2-7; 9 bases match TRBD1. With 3 bases clipped from V and 4 bases from J, the junction kept 4 bases outside the gene matches. The CDR3 covers 14 residues. Germline CDR1 and CDR2: MDHEN and SYDVKM. The CDR3 loop reads CASSLGQGPYEQYF. In DNA form, the CDR3 reads TGTGCCAGCAGTTTGGGACAGGGACCTTACGAGCAGTACTTC.

The chain recombines TRBV9 with TRBJ2-3, with D maybe TRBD2 (6 bases). The germline gives CDR1 SGDLS, CDR2 YYNGEE. The CDR3 consists of 14 residues. Trimming left V 3 bases short and J 1 base short, with 9 bases between. The CDR3 loop reads CASSGGTGTDTQYF. CDR3 in DNA: TGTGCCAGCAGCGGGGGGACTGGCACAGATACGCAGTATTTT. Full variable domain (rest looked up from reference TRBV9 and TRBJ2-3): DSGVTQTPKHLITATGQRVTLRCSPRSGDLSVYWYQQSLDQGLQFLIQYYNGEERAKGNILERFSAQQFPDLHSELNLSSLELGDSALYFCASSGGTGTDTQYFGPGTRLTVL.

The rearrangement joins TRBV14 to TRBJ2-5, with D tentatively TRBD2 (6 bases). Germline values: CDR1 SGHDN, CDR2 FVKESK. The V gene lost 4 bases and the J gene lost 4 bases, with 16 bases spanning the gap. The CDR3 is 15 amino acids. The CDR3 loop reads CASSLLGGPRETQYF. The CDR3, as DNA: TGTGCCAGCAGCCTCCTCGGGGGACCAAGAGAGACCCAGTACTTC.

V usage is TRBV5-1 and J usage is TRBJ2-2, with no clear D. The CDR3 runs to 14 residues. Trimming removed 7 bases from V and 0 bases from J, with 10 bases in between. The germline V gene has CDR1 SGHRS and CDR2 YFSETQ. The chain's CDR3 is CASFGSANTGELFF. The CDR3, as DNA: TGCGCCAGCTTTGGATCAGCGAACACCGGGGAGCTGTTTTTT.

The rearrangement joins TRBV23-1 to TRBJ2-5; weak D call: TRBD1 (6 bases). TRBV23-1 is filed as an ORF, its function uncertain. V gave up 3 bases and J gave up 5 bases, with 16 bases separating them. This CDR3 region has 15 residues. The CDR3 sequence: CASSQTDSPGETQYF. DNA for the CDR3: TGCGCCAGCAGTCAGACGGACAGTCCGGGGGAGACCCAGTACTTC.

The CDR3 is CATSRVGGDSPLHF. DNA for the CDR3: TGTGCCACCAGCAGAGTTGGGGGAGATTCACCCCTCCACTTT. The rearrangement uses TRBV15 and TRBJ1-6, with D maybe TRBD1 (5 bases). Germline CDR1 and CDR2: LNHNV and YYDKDF (reference sequence). V lost 1 base and J lost 8, with 9 bases in between. The CDR3 is 14 residues long.

This chain uses TRBV7-9 with TRBJ1-1; possibly TRBD1 for D (6 bases). The CDR3 totals 12 residues. Germline-derived CDR1 and CDR2 are SEHNR and FQNEAQ (reference sequence). Between the trimmed V and J ends, which lost 5 bases and 5 bases, there was a span of 9 bases. Here the CDR3 DNA reads TGTGCCAGCAGCCCTGGACAGACTGAAGCTTTCTTT. Its protein product is CASSPGQTEAFF.

This clone is a singleton in its sample. The genes are TRBV6-1 and TRBJ1-2, with TRBD1 as a possible D gene (6 bases). V shed 2 bases and J shed 5 bases, with 18 bases lying between them. CDR1 and CDR2 (germline): MNHNS, SASEGT. The CDR3 contains 16 residues. This CDR3 is CASSERGPGGGYGYTF. CDR3 sequence (DNA): TGTGCCAGCAGTGAAAGGGGCCCGGGGGGCGGATATGGCTACACCTTC.

The rearrangement joins TRBV7-2 to TRBJ1-2; D not certain. The CDR3 extends over 13 amino acids. CDR1 and CDR2 (germline): SGHTA, FQGNSA. Trimming pared 3 bases from V and 4 bases from J, leaving 9 bases between. The CDR3 loop is CASSFEGFYGYTF. CDR3 nucleotides: TGTGCCAGCAGCTTCGAGGGCTTCTATGGCTACACCTTC. Full variable domain (remainder filled in from reference TRBV7-2 and TRBJ1-2): GAGVSQSPSNKVTEKGKDVELRCDPISGHTALYWYRQSLGQGLEFLIYFQGNSAPDKSGLPSDRFSAERTGGSVSTLTIQRTQQEDSAVYLCASSFEGFYGYTFGSGTRLTVV.

J is TRBJ1-4 and V is TRBV2; TRBD1 aligns across 8 bases. Per germline, CDR1 SNHLY and CDR2 FYNNEI. The trim removed 2 bases at V and 10 bases at J, leaving 3 bases unmatched. The CDR3 extends over 13 amino acids. DNA of the CDR3: TGTGCCAGCAGTGAATCTGACAGGGGAAAACTGTTTTTT. Protein sequence: CASSESDRGKLFF.

V and J are TRBV5-1 and TRBJ2-1; D gene unclear. The CDR3 sequence is 16 residues long. Germline lookup yields CDR1 SGHRS and CDR2 YFSETQ. V was shortened by 0 bases and J by 3 bases, with 13 bases between the two germline ends. CDR3 nucleotide sequence: TGCGCCAGCAGCTTGGCCCAGAACGCCCACTACAATGAGCAGTTCTTC. Amino acid sequence: CASSLAQNAHYNEQFF.

The chain recombines TRBV6-2 or TRBV6-3 with TRBJ2-3; TRBD1 agrees at 8 bases. This CDR3 spans 16 amino acids. V lost 5 bases, J lost 2 bases, and 9 bases stayed unmatched. From germline, CDR1 is MNHEY and CDR2 SVGEGT. As DNA, the CDR3 is TGTGCCAGCAGTCCGTGGACAGGGCATTCCACAGATACGCAGTATTTT. Translation: CASSPWTGHSTDTQYF.

This chain uses TRBV29-1 with TRBJ2-2, with D tentatively TRBD2 (6 bases). This CDR3 contains 15 residues. The germline V gene has CDR1 SQVTM and CDR2 ANQGSEA. Between the trimmed V and J ends, which lost 7 bases and 1 base, there was a span of 16 bases. The CDR3 region has the DNA TGCAGCGCAGGGACTGATGATCTGAACACCGGGGAGCTGTTTTTT. Translated, it gives CSAGTDDLNTGELFF.

The chain is built from TRBV29-1 and TRBJ2-5, with TRBD2 matching over 8 bases. Germline CDR1 and CDR2: SQVTM and ANQGSEA. The trim removed 5 bases at V and 4 bases at J, leaving 9 bases unmatched. This CDR3 has 14 amino acids. CDR3 region: CSVSKRGPLETQYF. The CDR3 coding sequence is TGCAGCGTTTCCAAGCGGGGGCCGTTAGAGACCCAGTACTTC.

This clone was seen more than once but under ten times. The chain links TRBV7-9 to TRBJ2-6; no firm D call. V was clipped by 3 bases and J by 1 base, with 7 bases between them. CDR3 length: 15 residues. Germline CDR1 reads SEHNR; CDR2 reads FQNEAQ (reference sequence). In DNA form, the CDR3 reads TGTGCCAGCAGCTTTGGCAGATCTGGGGCCAACGTCCTGACTTTC. Translated, it gives CASSFGRSGANVLTF. Looking up the rest from reference TRBV7-9 and TRBJ2-6 gives the full variable domain: DTGVSQNPRHKITKRGQNVTFRCDPISEHNRLYWYRQTLGQGPEFLTYFQNEAQLEKSRLLSDRFSAERPKGSFSTLEIQRTEQGDSAMYLCASSFGRSGANVLTFGAGSRLTVL.